This is a list of T cell receptor beta chains from one sample in a study of Graves' ophthalmopathy and Graves' hyperthyroidism. TCRdb redid the calling of the multiplex PCR reads with MiXCR, one entry per CDR3 protein. The sample records about 740,000 distinct CDR3 sequences, about 44% being singletons. Sequencing used peripheral blood. These TCRs come from an adult man with Graves' ophthalmopathy. Both conserved end residues are part of each CDR3. Each record gives: D gene, clone size, V gene, J gene, CDR3 DNA, CDR3 protein. A D gene is named only where the DNA matches it firmly. A row's size may be missing; if present it is once, few, many or a size class.

D gene: .; clone size: few; V gene: TRBV7-9; J gene: TRBJ2-5; CDR3 DNA: TGTGCCAGCAGCCAAGGGAACAGGATGGGCCAAGAGACCCAGTACTTC; CDR3 protein: CASSQGNRMGQETQYF
D gene: .; clone size: few; V gene: TRBV6-5; J gene: TRBJ1-2; CDR3 DNA: TGTGCCAGCAGCTCTCCCGGGACCCATGGCTACACCTTC; CDR3 protein: CASSSPGTHGYTF
D gene: .; clone size: few; V gene: TRBV20-1; J gene: TRBJ2-5; CDR3 DNA: TGCAGTGCATACGATATAGGCAATCTGAAGACCCAGTACTTC; CDR3 protein: CSAYDIGNLKTQYF
D gene: .; clone size: .; V gene: TRBV24-1; J gene: TRBJ2-2; CDR3 DNA: TGTGCCACACGAGATTGGGACCTCAACACCGGGGAGCTGTTTTTT; CDR3 protein: CATRDWDLNTGELFF
D gene: .; clone size: .; V gene: TRBV11-2; J gene: TRBJ2-6; CDR3 DNA: TGTGCCAGCAGCCATATCACAGGGTCTGGGGCCAACGTCCTGACTTTC; CDR3 protein: CASSHITGSGANVLTF
D gene: TRBD1; clone size: .; V gene: TRBV10-3; J gene: TRBJ2-3; CDR3 DNA: TGTGCCACGCAGGACAGGGATACGCAGTATTTT; CDR3 protein: CATQDRDTQYF
D gene: .; clone size: .; V gene: TRBV13; J gene: TRBJ2-6; CDR3 DNA: TGTGCCAGCAGCTTAGTCCTGGCCTCTGGGGCCAACGTCCTGACTTTC; CDR3 protein: CASSLVLASGANVLTF
D gene: TRBD2; clone size: many; V gene: TRBV29-1; J gene: TRBJ2-7; CDR3 DNA: TGCAGCGTTGGTGGGGAGGGCACGCAGTACTTC; CDR3 protein: CSVGGEGTQYF
D gene: .; clone size: .; V gene: TRBV29-1; J gene: TRBJ2-3; CDR3 DNA: TGCAGCGCCGGACCGATGAGGGCAGATACGCAGTATTTT; CDR3 protein: CSAGPMRADTQYF
D gene: .; clone size: .; V gene: TRBV7-9; J gene: TRBJ2-7; CDR3 DNA: TGTGCCAGCAGTTTTGACAGCAAACTCTACGTGCAGTACTTC; CDR3 protein: CASSFDSKLYVQYF
D gene: .; clone size: once; V gene: TRBV6-1; J gene: TRBJ1-1; CDR3 DNA: TGTGCCAGCAGCCACCTCAATCTGAACACTGAAGCTTTCTTT; CDR3 protein: CASSHLNLNTEAFF
D gene: .; clone size: .; V gene: TRBV20-1; J gene: TRBJ2-7; CDR3 DNA: TGCAGTGCTAGAGATCTCGGCAAAAGCGCCTACGAGCAGTACTTC; CDR3 protein: CSARDLGKSAYEQYF
D gene: TRBD1; clone size: .; V gene: TRBV10-3; J gene: TRBJ1-1; CDR3 DNA: TGTGCCATCAGTGATGGGACAGGTGAAGCTTTCTTT; CDR3 protein: CAISDGTGEAFF
D gene: .; clone size: .; V gene: TRBV2; J gene: TRBJ1-4; CDR3 DNA: TGTGCCACCTCCGGTGGGGGTGCAACTAATGAAAAACTGTTTTTT; CDR3 protein: CATSGGGATNEKLFF
D gene: .; clone size: .; V gene: TRBV13; J gene: TRBJ2-7; CDR3 DNA: TGTGCCAGCAGCTTAAAACGGGACTCCTCCTACGAGCAGTACTTC; CDR3 protein: CASSLKRDSSYEQYF
D gene: TRBD2; clone size: few; V gene: TRBV11-2; J gene: TRBJ2-5; CDR3 DNA: TGTGCCAGCAGCTTTACTAGCGGGTTGGGAGAGACCCAGTACTTC; CDR3 protein: CASSFTSGLGETQYF
D gene: .; clone size: many; V gene: TRBV19; J gene: TRBJ1-2; CDR3 DNA: TGTGCCAGTACTCGGGAAGGGCTGGGACTCTATGGCTACACCTTC; CDR3 protein: CASTREGLGLYGYTF
D gene: .; clone size: .; V gene: TRBV5-1; J gene: TRBJ1-5; CDR3 DNA: TGCGCCAGCAGCTTGCACCAGGGTCGAGGACAGCCCCAGCATTTT; CDR3 protein: CASSLHQGRGQPQHF
D gene: .; clone size: .; V gene: TRBV19; J gene: TRBJ2-6; CDR3 DNA: TGTGCCAGTAGTACGCGCAGGGCGAACGTCCTGACTTTC; CDR3 protein: CASSTRRANVLTF
D gene: .; clone size: .; V gene: TRBV24-1; J gene: TRBJ2-7; CDR3 DNA: TGTGCCAGCCAACTGGGTCCCAGCCTCTCCTACGAGCAGTACTTC; CDR3 protein: CASQLGPSLSYEQYF
D gene: .; clone size: .; V gene: TRBV11-1; J gene: TRBJ2-2; CDR3 DNA: TGTGCCAGCAGGCCCCGGGACGCAGCCGGAAACACCGGGGAGCTGTTTTTT; CDR3 protein: CASRPRDAAGNTGELFF
D gene: .; clone size: .; V gene: TRBV11-2; J gene: TRBJ1-6; CDR3 DNA: TGTGCCAGCACCGGGACCCCCAGTTCACCCCTCCACTTT; CDR3 protein: CASTGTPSSPLHF
D gene: .; clone size: once; V gene: TRBV7-2; J gene: TRBJ2-2; CDR3 DNA: TGTGCCACCATCAGGAACACCGGGGAGCTGTTTTTT; CDR3 protein: CATIRNTGELFF
D gene: .; clone size: .; V gene: TRBV25-1; J gene: TRBJ1-6; CDR3 DNA: TGTGCCAGTTTCAGGGGCTCGGATTCACCCCTCCACTTT; CDR3 protein: CASFRGSDSPLHF
D gene: .; clone size: .; V gene: TRBV20-1; J gene: TRBJ1-1; CDR3 DNA: TGCAGTGCTATTCCATTGAACACTGAAGCTTTCTTT; CDR3 protein: CSAIPLNTEAFF
D gene: .; clone size: .; V gene: TRBV4-2; J gene: TRBJ1-6; CDR3 DNA: TGTGCCAGCAGCCCAACATGGGGGTTGGGAAATTCACCCCTCCACTTT; CDR3 protein: CASSPTWGLGNSPLHF
D gene: .; clone size: many; V gene: TRBV15; J gene: TRBJ1-5; CDR3 DNA: TGTGCCACCAGCAGAGGTATGACAGCTGTTCAGCCCCAGCATTTT; CDR3 protein: CATSRGMTAVQPQHF
D gene: TRBD2; clone size: many; V gene: TRBV10-3; J gene: TRBJ2-5; CDR3 DNA: TGTGCCATCAGTGGAGGGGAACTAGCGATGGAGACCCAGTACTTC; CDR3 protein: CAISGGELAMETQYF
D gene: TRBD1; clone size: .; V gene: TRBV12-3/TRBV12-4; J gene: TRBJ1-1; CDR3 DNA: TGTGCCAGCAGATCCGGGACAGGGGGCGTTGAAGCTTTCTTT; CDR3 protein: CASRSGTGGVEAFF
D gene: .; clone size: few; V gene: TRBV19; J gene: TRBJ1-1; CDR3 DNA: TGTGCCAGTAGTATGGCCCTTGAAGCTTTCTTT; CDR3 protein: CASSMALEAFF
D gene: TRBD2; clone size: .; V gene: TRBV20-1; J gene: TRBJ2-5; CDR3 DNA: TGCAGTGCTACCCGACTAGCGGGGGGTCTACCACCACAAGAGACCCAGTACTTC; CDR3 protein: CSATRLAGGLPPQETQYF
D gene: .; clone size: .; V gene: TRBV13; J gene: TRBJ2-5; CDR3 DNA: TGTGCCAGCAGCCATGACAGTTCCGAGACCCAGTACTTC; CDR3 protein: CASSHDSSETQYF
D gene: .; clone size: .; V gene: TRBV6-6; J gene: TRBJ1-3; CDR3 DNA: TGTGCCAGCAGTTACTCGCGGGACACCTCTGGAAACACCATATATTTT; CDR3 protein: CASSYSRDTSGNTIYF
D gene: .; clone size: .; V gene: TRBV5-1; J gene: TRBJ2-7; CDR3 DNA: TGCGCCAGCAGCCCCCTGCCTCAGGGGAACGTCTACGAGCAGTACTTC; CDR3 protein: CASSPLPQGNVYEQYF
D gene: .; clone size: .; V gene: TRBV30; J gene: TRBJ1-1; CDR3 DNA: TGTGCCTGGAGTCTTACCGGGACCGGGGACACTGAAGCTTTCTTC; CDR3 protein: CAWSLTGTGDTEAFF
D gene: .; clone size: many; V gene: TRBV29-1; J gene: TRBJ2-7; CDR3 DNA: TGCAGCGTCCAGGGGCCCGATTCCTACGAGCAGTACTTC; CDR3 protein: CSVQGPDSYEQYF
D gene: .; clone size: .; V gene: TRBV19; J gene: TRBJ1-1; CDR3 DNA: TGTGCCAGTAGTATCCCGGGGCGGAATGCTGAAGCTTTCTTT; CDR3 protein: CASSIPGRNAEAFF
D gene: .; clone size: many; V gene: TRBV2; J gene: TRBJ2-5; CDR3 DNA: TGTGCCAGCAGTGATTGGAGGGAGACCCAGTACTTC; CDR3 protein: CASSDWRETQYF
D gene: .; clone size: many; V gene: TRBV12-3/TRBV12-4; J gene: TRBJ1-3; CDR3 DNA: TGTGCCAGCAGCTTTGGAAACACCATATATTTT; CDR3 protein: CASSFGNTIYF
D gene: .; clone size: many; V gene: TRBV10-3; J gene: TRBJ1-5; CDR3 DNA: TGTGCCACCAGGGGTTTCCGCAATCAGCCCCAGCATTTT; CDR3 protein: CATRGFRNQPQHF
D gene: .; clone size: many; V gene: TRBV15; J gene: TRBJ2-7; CDR3 DNA: TGTGCCACCAGCAGAGGGATAGGACTTCTAGCGCAGTACTTC; CDR3 protein: CATSRGIGLLAQYF
D gene: .; clone size: .; V gene: TRBV10-3; J gene: TRBJ2-6; CDR3 DNA: TGTGCCATCAGCCCCCGTGCACTGACTTTC; CDR3 protein: CAISPRALTF
D gene: TRBD2; clone size: few; V gene: TRBV20-1; J gene: TRBJ2-5; CDR3 DNA: TGCAGTGCTAGGGTTAGCGGGGGTGGGGAGACCCAGTACTTC; CDR3 protein: CSARVSGGGETQYF
D gene: .; clone size: .; V gene: TRBV19; J gene: TRBJ2-6; CDR3 DNA: TGTGCCAGTTCTTGGGTCCCCTCTGGGGCCAACGTCCTGACTTTC; CDR3 protein: CASSWVPSGANVLTF
D gene: .; clone size: few; V gene: TRBV7-9; J gene: TRBJ1-6; CDR3 DNA: TGTGCCAGCAGCTTAGGGTCAGCGGGGTCACCCCTCCACTTT; CDR3 protein: CASSLGSAGSPLHF
D gene: .; clone size: few; V gene: TRBV4-1; J gene: TRBJ1-5; CDR3 DNA: TGCGCCAGCAGCCAAGATCCTGATCAGCCCCAGCATTTT; CDR3 protein: CASSQDPDQPQHF
D gene: TRBD1; clone size: .; V gene: TRBV28; J gene: TRBJ1-3; CDR3 DNA: TGTGCCAGCAGTTCCGGGACAGGGAATAGGAACACCATATATTTT; CDR3 protein: CASSSGTGNRNTIYF
D gene: .; clone size: .; V gene: TRBV20-1; J gene: TRBJ1-1; CDR3 DNA: TGCAGGCGAGGGGACACAGCCTCTACGAACACTGAAGCTTTCTTT; CDR3 protein: CRRGDTASTNTEAFF
D gene: .; clone size: few; V gene: TRBV24-1; J gene: TRBJ1-2; CDR3 DNA: TGTGCCACCAGTGAACAATCTCCGGGTGGCTACACCTTC; CDR3 protein: CATSEQSPGGYTF